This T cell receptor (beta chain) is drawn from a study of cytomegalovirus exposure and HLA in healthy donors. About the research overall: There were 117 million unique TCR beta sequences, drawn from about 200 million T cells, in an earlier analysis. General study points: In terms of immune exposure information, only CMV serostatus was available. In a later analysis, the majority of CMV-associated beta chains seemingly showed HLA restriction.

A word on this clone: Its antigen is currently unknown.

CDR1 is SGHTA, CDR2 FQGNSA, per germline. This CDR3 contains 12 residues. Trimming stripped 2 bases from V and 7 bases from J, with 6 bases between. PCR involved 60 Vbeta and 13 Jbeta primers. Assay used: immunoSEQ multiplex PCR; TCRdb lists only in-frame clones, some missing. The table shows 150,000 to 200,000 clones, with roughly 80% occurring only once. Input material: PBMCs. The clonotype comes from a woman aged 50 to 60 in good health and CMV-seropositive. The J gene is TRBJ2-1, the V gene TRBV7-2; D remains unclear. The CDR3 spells CASSLTRNEQFF. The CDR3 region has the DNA TGTGCCAGCAGCTTAACAAGAAATGAGCAGTTCTTC.